This is a list of T cell receptor beta chains from one sample in a study of blood T cell repertoires in COVID-19. Produced via immunoSEQ multiplex PCR; TCRdb's table is partial and in-frame only. The sample includes tens of thousands of clones, around 76% seen only once; the top ten take over 15%. Sequencing was done on a sample of peripheral blood. These TCRs come from a human donor in a cohort sampled during active COVID-19. Each CDR3 is given with its conserved first and last residue. Each record gives: clone size, V gene, D gene, J gene, CDR3 protein, CDR3 DNA. D genes are given only for firm matches. Clone size is given for some rows only: seen once, a few or many times, or a class if the clone is expanded.

.	TRBV27	TRBD1	TRBJ1-2	CASSPHRGLYTF	TGTGCCAGCAGCCCACACAGGGGGCTGTACACCTTC
.	TRBV3-1/TRBV3-2	.	TRBJ2-1	CASSQDTTPNEQFF	TGTGCCAGCAGCCAAGATACGACACCCAATGAGCAGTTCTTC
.	TRBV4-1	TRBD1	TRBJ1-4	CASSARGQGTFSNEKLFF	TGCGCCAGCAGCGCCAGGGGACAGGGGACTTTTTCAAATGAAAAACTGTTTTTT
.	TRBV6-5	.	TRBJ2-1	CASSFDRYNEQFF	TGTGCCAGCAGCTTTGACAGGTACAATGAGCAGTTCTTC
few	TRBV6-1	.	TRBJ1-1	CASSEQKNTEAFF	TGTGCCAGCAGTGAACAGAAAAACACTGAAGCTTTCTTT
.	TRBV11-1	.	TRBJ2-1	CASSSRGTANYNEQFF	TGTGCCAGCAGCTCGCGCGGGACAGCTAATTACAATGAGCAGTTCTTC
.	TRBV30	.	TRBJ1-6	CACRIVRNNSPLHF	TGTGCCTGTCGAATTGTGAGAAATAATTCACCCCTCCACTTT
once	TRBV25-1	.	TRBJ2-5	CASRVGGGIETQYF	TGTGCCAGCAGGGTCGGAGGGGGCATAGAGACCCAGTACTTC
.	TRBV30	.	TRBJ1-2	CAWSDGLTAVYGYTF	TGTGCCTGGAGTGACGGGCTGACAGCCGTCTATGGCTACACCTTC
.	TRBV7-9	.	TRBJ1-1	CASSLVAEGEAFF	TGTGCCAGCAGCTTAGTGGCGGAGGGTGAAGCTTTCTTT
.	TRBV2	.	TRBJ2-6	CASSDRTEVSGANVLTF	TGTGCCAGCAGCGACAGGACGGAGGTCTCTGGGGCCAACGTCCTGACTTTC
.	TRBV19	TRBD1	TRBJ1-2	CASSLQGVDYGYTF	TGTGCCAGTAGTTTACAGGGGGTTGACTATGGCTACACCTTC
.	TRBV5-6	TRBD1	TRBJ1-6	CASSLGTGRNNSPLHF	TGTGCCAGCAGCTTGGGGACAGGGAGAAATAATTCACCCCTCCACTTT
.	TRBV5-8	TRBD1	TRBJ1-2	CASSGRQGFYGYTF	TGTGCCAGCAGCGGCCGACAGGGATTCTATGGCTACACCTTC
.	TRBV7-9	.	TRBJ2-7	CASSNPRVTYEQYF	TGTGCCAGCAGCAACCCCAGGGTCACGTACGAGCAGTACTTC
.	TRBV11-2	TRBD2	TRBJ2-3	CASSLEGAGGTDTQYF	TGTGCCAGCAGCTTAGAGGGAGCGGGGGGCACAGATACGCAGTATTTT
.	TRBV2	TRBD1	TRBJ1-3	CAIDGQGGNTIYF	TGTGCCATAGACGGACAGGGCGGAAACACCATATATTTT
.	TRBV5-1	.	TRBJ2-7	CASAVLESSYEQYF	TGCGCCAGCGCGGTGCTAGAGAGCTCCTACGAGCAGTACTTC
.	TRBV24-1	.	TRBJ2-7	CATSDLPEGASLYEQYF	TGTGCCACCAGTGATTTGCCTGAAGGGGCGAGCCTCTACGAGCAGTACTTC
.	TRBV6-5	.	TRBJ2-7	CASRGLRSEEQYF	TGTGCCAGCAGGGGACTGCGGAGCGAAGAGCAGTACTTC
.	TRBV2	TRBD1	TRBJ1-1	CASRDTNYRGTEAFF	TGTGCCAGCAGAGATACAAATTACAGGGGAACTGAAGCTTTCTTT
.	TRBV4-2	TRBD2	TRBJ2-7	CASSLRMSERGSSYEQYF	TGTGCCAGCAGCCTAAGGATGTCGGAGCGGGGGAGCTCCTACGAGCAGTACTTC
few	TRBV13	TRBD1	TRBJ2-7	CASSLGQRYEQYF	TGTGCCAGCAGTTTGGGACAGCGCTACGAGCAGTACTTC
.	TRBV19	.	TRBJ1-4	CASRTQRGASNEKLFF	TGTGCCAGTAGGACTCAACGGGGGGCATCTAATGAAAAACTGTTTTTT
.	TRBV5-1	.	TRBJ1-2	CASRLWPEGGQEAGYTF	TGCGCCAGCAGACTCTGGCCGGAGGGGGGGCAGGAGGCTGGCTACACCTTC
.	TRBV18	.	TRBJ2-1	CASSPPAQDNEQFF	TGTGCCAGCTCACCACCGGCGCAGGACAATGAGCAGTTCTTC
.	TRBV29-1	.	TRBJ2-7	CSVEDQLLGGGEQYF	TGCAGCGTTGAAGATCAACTTTTGGGAGGGGGCGAGCAGTACTTC
.	TRBV30	TRBD1	TRBJ1-1	CAWSEDRDAFF	TGTGCCTGGAGCGAAGACAGGGATGCTTTCTTT
.	TRBV2	.	TRBJ1-2	CASSDRNRNYGYTF	TGTGCCAGCAGTGATCGGAACAGGAACTATGGCTACACCTTC
once	TRBV5-1	.	TRBJ1-4	CASSSTDGSNEKLFF	TGCGCCAGCAGCTCCACAGACGGATCAAATGAAAAACTGTTTTTT
few	TRBV19	.	TRBJ1-4	CASSISRATNEKLFF	TGTGCCAGTAGTATATCGCGTGCAACTAATGAAAAACTGTTTTTT
.	TRBV5-1	TRBD1	TRBJ2-7	CASSLGQGLEEQYF	TGCGCCAGCAGCCTGGGACAGGGGCTTGAGGAGCAGTACTTC
.	TRBV7-2	.	TRBJ2-2	CASSADTGELFF	TGTGCCAGCAGCGCGGACACCGGGGAGCTGTTTTTT
.	TRBV6-5	.	TRBJ1-1	CASSSEGNTEAFF	TGTGCCAGCAGTTCGGAGGGGAACACTGAAGCTTTCTTT
.	TRBV6-5	.	TRBJ1-2	CASSQGGASNYGYTF	TGTGCCAGCAGCCAGGGAGGCGCTTCAAACTATGGCTACACCTTC
.	TRBV4-1	TRBD1	TRBJ2-6	CASSQWSPDRGSGANVLTF	TGCGCCAGCAGCCAATGGTCCCCGGACAGGGGCTCCGGGGCCAACGTCCTGACTTTC
.	TRBV2	TRBD1	TRBJ2-7	CASVRTGAHEQYF	TGTGCCAGCGTCCGGACAGGGGCTCACGAGCAGTACTTC